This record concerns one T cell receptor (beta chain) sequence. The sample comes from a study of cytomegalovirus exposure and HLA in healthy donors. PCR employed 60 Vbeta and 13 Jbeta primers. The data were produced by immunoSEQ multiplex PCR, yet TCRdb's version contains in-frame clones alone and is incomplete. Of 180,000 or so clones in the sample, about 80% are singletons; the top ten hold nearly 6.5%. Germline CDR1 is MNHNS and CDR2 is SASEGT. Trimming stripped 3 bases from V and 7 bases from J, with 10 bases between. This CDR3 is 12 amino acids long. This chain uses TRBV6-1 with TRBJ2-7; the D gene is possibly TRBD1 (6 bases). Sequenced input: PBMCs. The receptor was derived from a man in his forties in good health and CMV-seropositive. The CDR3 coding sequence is TGTGCCAGCAGTGACACAGGGATGGAGCAGTACTTC. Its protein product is CASSDTGMEQYF.